Reported below is one T cell receptor beta chain. The target of this receptor is not known. There are no base qualities to consult, and no much larger clone falls within one base. Other nucleotide sequences in the sample specify the same CDR3. A distance of 11 bases separates the germline ends of V and J, which lose 4 bases and 4 bases respectively. The CDR3 starts with the cysteine, ends with the phenylalanine, and has 13 residues. The sequence is cut down to CDR3 DNA, 39 bases in frame from base 1. CDR1 and CDR2, per the germline V gene, are SGHDT and YYEEEE. Library generation was performed with the immunoSEQ multiplex PCR assay. RNA was extracted from all samples and reverse transcribed into cDNA as template for TCR sequencing. SuperScript III was used to make first-strand cDNA, primed with a 2:1 mix of oligo-dT and random hexamers. A synthetic immune receptor repertoire was used to gauge amplification bias, and whatever bias remained was removed computationally. The original methods were these. Raw reads were preprocessed to remove errors, and CDR3 was defined by IMGT conventions from the conserved cysteine to phenylalanine. Clonality was calculated as 1 minus Shannon entropy normalized by log2 of the number of productive unique TCRs. Scalp TCRbeta sequences were cross-referenced with sorted blood CD4 and CD8 repertoires so that the CD4 or CD8 identity of scalp clones could be inferred. Drawn from immuneACCESS, this table holds only the in-frame rearrangements with V and J called that TCRdb kept. Clones are partly lost; checked studies trace under half to an unresolved V gene and leave the rest unexplained. V and J calls and clone size follow that table, whereas D and trimming were derived from the DNA. The sample table holds about 220,000 clones, of which 50% to 70% were seen once. The biggest ten clones account for about 1.6% of the sample.

The sample belongs to a study of CD8+ T cells in alopecia areata (dated by TCRdb to about 2018). At the level of the whole study: The treated patients took part in an open-label pilot trial in which moderate-to-severe alopecia areata was treated with oral tofacitinib at 5 to 10 mg twice daily. Patients stayed on tofacitinib for 6 to 18 months and then had 6 months of follow-up off drug so that delayed response and recurrence could be assessed. For the treated patients, the SALT score, which quantifies what percentage of scalp surface area is affected, served as the measure of disease severity. In both human patients and the C3H/HeJ mouse model, the study applied high-throughput TCRbeta sequencing to look at T cell clonal expansion in alopecia areata. On the human side, TCRbeta sequencing was run on scalp tissue and on sorted CD4+ and CD8+ peripheral blood T cells from healthy controls and from alopecia areata patients with either patchy or totalis/universalis disease. Biopsies were taken from tofacitinib-treated patients at baseline and at 4 and 24 weeks of treatment, and a later scalp biopsy was taken in several of the tofacitinib-treated patients. Scalp clonality was compared across normal scalp (n=4), patchy alopecia areata scalp (n=8), and alopecia totalis/universalis scalp (n=8). RNA was extracted with the PAXgene miRNA kit for fixed scalp, the miRNeasy kit for PBMCs, and the RNeasy kit for mouse skin. Amplification of TCRbeta CDR3 regions was done by immunoSEQ multiplex PCR using 35 Vbeta forward primers and 13 Jbeta reverse primers.

General conclusions and limits of the study: Unlike mouse skin, which is dominated by gammadelta T cells, normal human skin has resident alphabeta T cells that are also sequenced, and this complicates analysis of the scalp TCR repertoire. Many expanded lesional clones persisted in scalp and blood during tofacitinib treatment, which may partly explain relapse after stopping treatment. With tofacitinib, both scalp clonality and the number of expanded CD8+ clones among the top 100 scalp clones went down significantly. The treated cohort was small, with a single nonresponder, so links between baseline CD8+ expansion and response need larger studies. Shared TCR sequences between patients were less evident than in mice, which may be partly attributable to HLA diversity in the patient population. Higher clonality and more expanded CD8+ clones were observed in lesional scalp than in normal scalp, particularly in alopecia totalis/universalis, a finding suggestive of antigenic drive.

Per the publication, the time point label means: less than five weeks on oral tofacitinib. The sample's treatment or condition label, in plain terms: oral pan-JAK inhibitor, 5-10 mg twice daily. From alopecia areata patients, peripheral blood was collected along with lesional scalp punch biopsies. PBMCs were isolated by density centrifugation and stained for CD3, CD4 and CD8, and CD4+ and CD8+ T cells were sorted on a FACSAria. The source of this sequence is a human donor with alopecia areata. The chain uses TRBV5-6 and TRBJ1-2; matching of 6 bases hints at TRBD1 as the D gene. The sequencing used CD4+ T cells sorted from blood, collected at week 4, from a patient treated with tofacitinib. The DNA is as follows: TGTGCCAGCAGCCCAACAGGGACCTATGGCTACACCTTC. It specifies CASSPTGTYGYTF. Reference TRBV5-6 and TRBJ1-2 proteins supply the regions before and after the CDR3; the full variable domain is: DAGVTQSPTHLIKTRGQQVTLRCSPKSGHDTVSWYQQALGQGPQFIFQYYEEEERQRGNFPDRFSGHQFPNYSSELNVNALLLGDSALYLCASSPTGTYGYTFGSGTRLTVV.